Listed here are 12 T cell receptor beta chains from one sample, sequenced in a study of blood T cell repertoires in COVID-19. Clones were sequenced by immunoSEQ multiplex PCR, and TCRdb holds only the in-frame ones, with some missing. The sample lists about 36,000 clones, around four fifths seen once, with 13% to 15% in the top ten. Input material: peripheral blood. All receptors come from a human donor in a cohort sampled during active COVID-19.

J is TRBJ2-7 and V is TRBV6-5, with a tentative D call TRBD2 (6 bases). The CDR3 extends over 12 amino acids. V dropped 2 bases and J dropped 6 bases, with 8 bases sitting between them. The germline gives CDR1 MNHEY, CDR2 SVGAGI. This CDR3 reads CASSYLGGEQYF. In nucleotides, the CDR3 is TGTGCCAGCAGTTACCTGGGAGGCGAGCAGTACTTC.

The chain has TRBV2 and TRBJ1-1; D remains ambiguous. The CDR3 has 13 residues. The germline gives CDR1 SNHLY, CDR2 FYNNEI. Trimming removed 2 bases from V and 0 bases from J, with 4 bases in between. This chain's CDR3 is CASSENMNTEAFF. The CDR3 DNA follows: TGTGCCAGCAGTGAAAACATGAACACTGAAGCTTTCTTT.

The chain combines TRBV7-9 with TRBJ1-2; D might be TRBD1 (5 bases). Germline CDR1 is SEHNR and CDR2 is FQNEAQ (reference sequence). The CDR3 loop spans 15 amino acids. Trimming cost V 1 base and J 3 bases, with 12 bases left between them. CDR3: CASSLERGGDYGYTF. The CDR3 DNA sequence: TGTGCCAGCAGCTTAGAACGGGGAGGGGACTATGGCTACACCTTC.

CDR3 sequence: CASRQGWYTEAFF. CDR3 nucleotide sequence: TGTGCCAGCAGACAGGGTTGGTACACTGAAGCTTTCTTT. The genes are TRBV6-5 and TRBJ1-1, with a tentative D call TRBD1 (6 bases). The V and J ends lost 6 bases and 3 bases respectively, with 11 bases between them. Germline V gene sequence: CDR1 MNHEY, CDR2 SVGAGI. The CDR3 consists of 13 residues.

This chain uses TRBV4-1 with TRBJ1-2; TRBD1 agrees at 11 bases. The J segment lost 4 bases and the V segment lost 3 bases, leaving 7 bases of the junction unmatched. This CDR3 is built from 16 residues. Germline lookup yields CDR1 MGHRA and CDR2 YSYEKL. CDR3 region: CASSQAGTGGFYGYTF. As DNA, the CDR3 is TGCGCCAGCAGCCAGGCCGGGACAGGGGGATTCTATGGCTACACCTTC.

This chain joins TRBV3-1 (or the pseudogene TRBV3-2) and TRBJ1-5; the match to TRBD1 covers 7 bases. V shed 0 bases and J 6 bases; nucleotides not matched to a gene: 11. Germline V lookup: CDR1 LGHDT, CDR2 YNNKEL (reference sequence). This CDR3 is 17 amino acids long. The CDR3 is CASSQDGGGGRGQPQHF. The CDR3 nucleotides read TGTGCCAGCAGCCAAGATGGTGGAGGGGGCCGTGGTCAGCCCCAGCATTTT.

The chain carries TRBV4-1 and TRBJ2-3; TRBD1 agrees at 10 bases. The junction had 6 bases not matched to a gene; V was cut back by 0 bases and J by 3 bases. This CDR3 contains 17 residues. Germline V CDR1 and CDR2: MGHRA, YSYEKL. The CDR3 nucleotides are TGCGCCAGCAGCCAAGAAGGACAGGGGGGGATGACAGATACGCAGTATTTT. Translated: CASSQEGQGGMTDTQYF.

Worth noting for this clone: At one boundary the junction diverges from the germline segment, which might be a read error. The rearrangement uses TRBV7-7 and TRBJ2-5; 10 bases match TRBD2. Germline V lookup: CDR1 SSHAT, CDR2 FNYEAQ (reference sequence). CDR3 length: 16 amino acids. The CDR3 DNA is TGTGCTAGCAGCTTAGGCCAGCGGGGGGGCACGGAGACCCAGTACTTC. It specifies CASSLGQRGGTETQYF.

The V and J genes are TRBV5-1 and TRBJ1-2; 8 nucleotides match TRBD1. V shed 0 bases and J 6 bases; nucleotides not matched to a gene: 7. The CDR3 is made up of 15 amino acids. Germline CDR1 reads SGHRS; CDR2 reads YFSETQ. The CDR3 protein is CASSLAPGGEDGYTF. The CDR3, as DNA: TGCGCCAGCAGCTTGGCCCCAGGGGGCGAGGATGGCTACACCTTC.

In nucleotides, the CDR3 is TGCGCCAGCAGCGCACAGGTGGGTGCTGAAGCTTTCTTT. Translated, it gives CASSAQVGAEAFF. The chain employs TRBV5-1 and TRBJ1-1; possible D gene TRBD1, 5 bases. Germline CDR1 reads SGHRS; CDR2 reads YFSETQ. Trimming took off 4 bases at V and 6 bases at J, with 13 bases between the two ends. The CDR3 length is 13 residues.

CDR3 bases: TGTGCCAGCAGCTTATTCGGGGGGCAAGAGACCCAGTACTTC. Its protein is CASSLFGGQETQYF. V gene TRBV7-2 combines with J gene TRBJ2-5, with 7 positions matching TRBD2. CDR3 size: 14 residues. The J segment lost 2 bases and the V segment lost 2 bases, leaving 2 bases of the junction unmatched. Germline loops: CDR1 SGHTA, CDR2 FQGNSA. Variable domain in full (rest from reference TRBV7-2 and TRBJ2-5): GAGVSQSPSNKVTEKGKDVELRCDPISGHTALYWYRQSLGQGLEFLIYFQGNSAPDKSGLPSDRFSAERTGGSVSTLTIQRTQQEDSAVYLCASSLFGGQETQYFGPGTRLLVL.

This clone was observed once. The CDR3 nucleotides read TGTGCCAGCAGTTTACAGGGGGGCAACACCGGGGAGCTGTTTTTT. Amino acid sequence: CASSLQGGNTGELFF. The chain combines TRBV28 with TRBJ2-2; perhaps TRBD1 as D (7 bases). The V end lost 2 bases, the J end lost 2 bases, and 9 bases lay between the germline ends. Germline-derived CDR1 and CDR2 are MDHEN and SYDVKM. This CDR3 has 15 residues.